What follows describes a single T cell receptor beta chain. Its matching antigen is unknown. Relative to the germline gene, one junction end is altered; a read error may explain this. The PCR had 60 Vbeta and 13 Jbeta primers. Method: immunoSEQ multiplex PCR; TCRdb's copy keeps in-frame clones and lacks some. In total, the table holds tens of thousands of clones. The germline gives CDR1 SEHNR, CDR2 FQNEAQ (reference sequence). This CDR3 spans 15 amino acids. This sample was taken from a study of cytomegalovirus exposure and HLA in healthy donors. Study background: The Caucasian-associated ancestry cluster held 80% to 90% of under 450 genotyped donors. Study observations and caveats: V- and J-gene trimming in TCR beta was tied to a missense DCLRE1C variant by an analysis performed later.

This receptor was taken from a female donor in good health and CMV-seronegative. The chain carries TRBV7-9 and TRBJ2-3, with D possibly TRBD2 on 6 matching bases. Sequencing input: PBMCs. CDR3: CAHQDRWGVTDKQYF. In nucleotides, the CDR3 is TGTGCCCACCAAGACCGGTGGGGGGTCACAGATAAGCAGTATTTT.